This entry describes one T cell receptor (beta chain). The protocol was immunoSEQ multiplex PCR, while the TCRdb copy is restricted to in-frame clones and leaves out a portion. Among approximately 170,000 clones listed, around four fifths were seen once. This specimen comes from a study of blood T cell repertoires in COVID-19. J gave up 3 bases and V 4 bases, and 0 bases lay outside the gene matches. The CDR3 runs to 14 residues. The V gene's germline CDR1 is SGHRS and CDR2 YFSETQ. The sample consisted of peripheral blood. This receptor was identified in a woman aged 80 or older with COVID-19, enrolled during active disease. J is TRBJ2-2 and V is TRBV5-1; 10 bases fit TRBD1. The chain's CDR3 is CASSGTGDTGELFF. The CDR3 coding sequence is TGCGCCAGCAGCGGGACAGGGGACACCGGGGAGCTGTTTTTT.